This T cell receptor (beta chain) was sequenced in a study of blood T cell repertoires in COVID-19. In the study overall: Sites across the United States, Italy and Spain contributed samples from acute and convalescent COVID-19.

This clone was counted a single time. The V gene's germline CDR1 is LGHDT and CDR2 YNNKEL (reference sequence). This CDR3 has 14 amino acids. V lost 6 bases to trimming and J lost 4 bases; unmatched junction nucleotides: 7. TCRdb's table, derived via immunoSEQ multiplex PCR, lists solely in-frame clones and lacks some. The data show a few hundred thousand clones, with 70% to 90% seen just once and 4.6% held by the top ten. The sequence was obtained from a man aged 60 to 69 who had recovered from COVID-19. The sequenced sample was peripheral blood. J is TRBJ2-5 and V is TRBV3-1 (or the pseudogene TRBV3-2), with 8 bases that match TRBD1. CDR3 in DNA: TGTGCCAGCAGAGCGGCAGGGGGCCCAGAGACCCAGTACTTC. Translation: CASRAAGGPETQYF.